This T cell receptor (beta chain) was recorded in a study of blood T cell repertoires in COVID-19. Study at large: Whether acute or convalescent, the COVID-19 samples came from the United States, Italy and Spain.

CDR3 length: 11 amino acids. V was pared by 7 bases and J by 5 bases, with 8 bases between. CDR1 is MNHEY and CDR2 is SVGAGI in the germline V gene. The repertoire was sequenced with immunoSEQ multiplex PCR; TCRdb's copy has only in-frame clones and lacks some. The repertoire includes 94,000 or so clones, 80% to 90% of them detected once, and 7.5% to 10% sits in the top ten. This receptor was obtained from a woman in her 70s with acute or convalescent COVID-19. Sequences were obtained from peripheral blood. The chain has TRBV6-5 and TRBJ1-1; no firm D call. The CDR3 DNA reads TGTGCCAGCAAGGAGGAAACTGAAGCTTTCTTT. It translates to CASKEETEAFF.